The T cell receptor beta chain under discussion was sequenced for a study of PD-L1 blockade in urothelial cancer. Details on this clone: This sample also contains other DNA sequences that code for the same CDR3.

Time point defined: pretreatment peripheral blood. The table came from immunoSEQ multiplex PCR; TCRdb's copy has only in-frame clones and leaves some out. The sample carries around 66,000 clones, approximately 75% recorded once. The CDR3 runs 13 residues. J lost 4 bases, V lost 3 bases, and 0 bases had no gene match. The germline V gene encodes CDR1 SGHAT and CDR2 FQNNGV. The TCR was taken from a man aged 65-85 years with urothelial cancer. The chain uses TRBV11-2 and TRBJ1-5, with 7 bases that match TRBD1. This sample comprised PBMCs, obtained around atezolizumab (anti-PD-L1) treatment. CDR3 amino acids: CASSLGQNQPQHF. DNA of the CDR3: TGTGCCAGCAGCTTGGGACAGAATCAGCCCCAGCATTTT.